One T cell receptor beta chain is described in this entry. Its antigen is not identified. This specimen comes from a study of cytomegalovirus exposure and HLA in healthy donors. Study-wide results and limits: Most TCR sequences showed up rarely, but some public TCRs showed up in many donors. Reports credit the classifier with highly specific, highly sensitive diagnosis of cytomegalovirus status. Information on immune exposure was restricted to one variable (CMV serostatus).

Germline CDR1 SGHDT, CDR2 YYEEEE. V was clipped by 4 bases and J by 8 bases, with 26 bases between them. This CDR3 spans 17 amino acids. 60 Vbeta and 13 Jbeta primers were used in PCR. Sequencing was performed with immunoSEQ multiplex PCR; in TCRdb, only in-frame clones are kept and a portion is missing. The sample includes roughly 170,000 clones, roughly 80% of them seen just once. Sequenced input: PBMCs. The source is a woman aged 18-29 years in good health and CMV-seronegative. The V and J genes are TRBV5-6 and TRBJ2-3; a weak D match, TRBD1 (7 bases). The CDR3 nucleotides read TGTGCCAGCAGCCTGGACGATTGGAGGGGGCGCAGGGGTACGCAGTATTTT. Residues: CASSLDDWRGRRGTQYF. The variable domain in full, with the rest retrieved from reference TRBV5-6 and TRBJ2-3, is DAGVTQSPTHLIKTRGQQVTLRCSPKSGHDTVSWYQQALGQGPQFIFQYYEEEERQRGNFPDRFSGHQFPNYSSELNVNALLLGDSALYLCASSLDDWRGRRGTQYFGPGTRLTVL.